This T cell receptor beta chain came from a study of neurological immune-mediated disorders. Sorted libraries were derived from 800,000 to 1,000,000 CD4+ or CD8+ T cells. Each CDR3 protein gets one entry after TCRdb re-called the 5' RACE reads with MiXCR. This sample carries about 10,000 distinct CDR3 sequences, 22% of them seen once, and the ten largest clones take about an eighth. This clonotype is labeled as medium-sized (0.01 to 0.1%). The ends lost 6 bases at V and 9 bases at J; junction bases unmatched: 6. CDR1 is DFQATT and CDR2 is SNEGSKA in the germline V gene (reference sequence). This CDR3 spans 14 amino acids.

The TCR sequence derives from a woman between 40 and 50 years old with multiple sclerosis. The sequencing sample was made of CD8+ T cells from blood. V gene TRBV20-1 combines with J gene TRBJ2-1, with 15 bases lining up with TRBD2. CDR3 sequence (DNA): TGCAGTGCGAGGACTAGCGGGGGGGTGGTTGAGCAGTTCTTC. This gives the protein CSARTSGGVVEQFF.